A selection of T cell receptor beta chains follows, all from one sample in a study of cytomegalovirus exposure and HLA in healthy donors. The data were produced by immunoSEQ multiplex PCR, yet TCRdb's version contains in-frame clones alone and is incomplete. The sample holds around 100,000 clones; roughly two thirds are singletons and the top ten take about 2.2%. The specimen sequenced was PBMCs. These receptors all come from a woman aged 30 to 39 in good health and CMV-seronegative. Both conserved end residues are part of each CDR3. A D gene is named only where the DNA matches it firmly. Some rows mark clone size as missing; the rest say once, few, many or name a class of expanded clone.

j_call clone_size v_call d_call cdr3_nt cdr3_aa
TRBJ2-7 NA TRBV10-3 TRBD2 TGTGCCCACGGGCTGGCGGGAGTTGGCGAGCAGTACTTC CAHGLAGVGEQYF
TRBJ1-4 NA TRBV28 NA TGTGCCACCATATCACTCCAAAAACTGTTTTTT CATISLQKLFF
TRBJ1-1 few TRBV7-3 TRBD1 TGTGCCAGCAGCTCGGGACAGGGGGCCTTTAACACTGAAGCTTTCTTT CASSSGQGAFNTEAFF
TRBJ2-3 NA TRBV11-2 NA TGTGCCAGCAGCCCAGGGCCCACAGATACGCAGTATTTT CASSPGPTDTQYF
TRBJ2-7 NA TRBV11-3 NA TGTGCCAGCAGCTTACAGGGGGGTAGCTACGAGCAGTACTTC CASSLQGGSYEQYF
TRBJ2-7 NA TRBV27 TRBD1 TGTGCCAGCAGTTTAAGCGCCCCGACAGGGCGAGAGCAGTACTTC CASSLSAPTGREQYF
TRBJ1-5 NA TRBV28 NA TGTGCCAGCAGTTTATCCGGGTCTCTAGCTCAGCCCCAGCATTTT CASSLSGSLAQPQHF
TRBJ2-1 once TRBV28 TRBD2 TGTGCCACCGGAGGGAGGGGCGATATCTCCAATGAGCAGTTCTTC CATGGRGDISNEQFF
TRBJ2-5 NA TRBV10-3 TRBD1 TGTGCCATCAGTGAAGACGGACAGGGAGGGACCCAGTACTTC CAISEDGQGGTQYF
TRBJ1-1 NA TRBV18 NA TGTGCCAGCTCACCTCCCGGTGGCAGGGGCGGTTTCACTGAAGCTTTCTTT CASSPPGGRGGFTEAFF
TRBJ2-1 NA TRBV19 TRBD1 TGTGCCAGTAGTATGAGGGGGCGTCTTACCTACAATGAGCAGTTCTTC CASSMRGRLTYNEQFF
TRBJ2-6 NA TRBV6-5 NA TGTGCCAGCAGTTATCTAGATCAATCTGGGGCCAACGTCCTGACTTTC CASSYLDQSGANVLTF
TRBJ1-1 NA TRBV6-6 NA TGTGCCAGCAGCCGTTACACTGAAGCTTTCTTT CASSRYTEAFF
TRBJ2-2 NA TRBV7-2 TRBD2 TGTGCCAGCAGCTTAGTACTAGCGGGAGTTTTTCGGGCCGGGGAGCTGTTTTTT CASSLVLAGVFRAGELFF
TRBJ1-2 NA TRBV7-2 NA TGTGCCAGCAGCCCGCGGTCGGAAGGGGGTGGCTACACCTTC CASSPRSEGGGYTF
TRBJ1-3 NA TRBV28 NA TGTGCCAGCAGTTTACTAGGAAACACCATATATTTT CASSLLGNTIYF
TRBJ2-7 NA TRBV11-2 TRBD2 TGTGCCAGCAGTTATCGAAGAAGTAGCGGGAGAGATTACGAGCAGTACTTC CASSYRRSSGRDYEQYF
TRBJ2-1 NA TRBV11-3 TRBD2 TGTGCCAGCAGCTTAGACGGGACTAGCGGCAATGAGCAGTTCTTC CASSLDGTSGNEQFF
TRBJ2-7 few TRBV7-2 TRBD2 TGTGCCAGCAGCCTAAGCGGGATCTCCTACGAGCAGTACTTC CASSLSGISYEQYF
TRBJ1-1 once TRBV1 NA TGCACCAGCAGCCAAGCCCCATCAGGACTGGGAAGTGAAGCTTTCTTT CTSSQAPSGLGSEAFF
TRBJ2-2 NA TRBV7-2 NA TGTGCCAGCAGCTTAAAGTTCACTGATACCGGGGAGCTGTTTTTT CASSLKFTDTGELFF
TRBJ1-2 NA TRBV6-6 TRBD1 TGTGCCAGCAGTTCCGGGACAGGGAGGCGCGGCTACACCTTC CASSSGTGRRGYTF
TRBJ2-5 NA TRBV5-1 NA TGCGCCAGCAGCGCGCCCACAGGGACCGAAGAGACCCAGTACTTC CASSAPTGTEETQYF
TRBJ1-4 NA TRBV7-6 NA TGTGCCAGCAGCTTAGGCACAGCTACTAATGAAAAACTGTTTTTT CASSLGTATNEKLFF
TRBJ1-2 NA TRBV4-1 NA TGCGCCAGCAGCCACGGGGAGCTTTTCTATGGCTACACCTTC CASSHGELFYGYTF
TRBJ1-3 NA TRBV4-3 NA TGCGCCAGCAGCCAAGAATCAGGTGGTTTCTCTGGAAACACCATATATTTT CASSQESGGFSGNTIYF
TRBJ2-5 NA TRBV2 NA TGTGCCAGCAATTTGGAGCGAAACCAAGAGACCCAGTACTTC CASNLERNQETQYF
TRBJ2-7 NA TRBV28 TRBD1 TGTGCCAGCAGTTTCCCCACAGGGGGCCCGACCTACGAGCAGTACTTC CASSFPTGGPTYEQYF
TRBJ2-7 NA TRBV28 TRBD2 TGTGCCAGCAGTTTAAGTCCAGCGGGAGGCCGCGAGCAGTACTTC CASSLSPAGGREQYF
TRBJ1-5 NA TRBV18 NA TGTGCCAGCTCCAGGGACATCGGGTATAGCAATCAGCCCCAGCATTTT CASSRDIGYSNQPQHF
TRBJ2-1 once TRBV11-1 NA TGTGCCAGCAGCTCTACAGACAATGAGCAGTTCTTC CASSSTDNEQFF